A selection of T cell receptor beta chains follows, all from one sample in a study of cytomegalovirus exposure and HLA in healthy donors. Only in-frame clones appear in the TCRdb table, and some are missing; sequencing was by immunoSEQ multiplex PCR. The table lists around 93,000 clones, 65% to 85% of them singletons. The material sequenced was PBMCs. All receptors derive from a man in his fifties or sixties in good health and CMV-seronegative. CDR3s include the opening cysteine and the closing phenylalanine or tryptophan. Fields, in order: V gene, clone size, D gene, J gene, CDR3 DNA, CDR3 protein. A D gene is named only where the DNA matches it firmly. Some rows have no size entry. The others give once, few or many, or a class for an expanded clone.

v_gene: TRBV5-1
abundance: NA
d_gene: TRBD2
j_gene: TRBJ2-7
CDR3nt: TGCGCCAGCAGCTTGGGCAGGACTAGCGGGAGTCGGTACGAGCAGTACTTC
CDR3aa: CASSLGRTSGSRYEQYF

v_gene: TRBV30
abundance: NA
d_gene: NA
j_gene: TRBJ1-1
CDR3nt: TGTGCCTGGAGTGTGGGCTTGGCAGCTGAAGCTTTCTTT
CDR3aa: CAWSVGLAAEAFF

v_gene: TRBV15
abundance: NA
d_gene: TRBD2
j_gene: TRBJ2-2
CDR3nt: TGTGCCACCAGCAGAGATGCCACTAGCGGGAGGGCCGGGGAGCTGTTTTTT
CDR3aa: CATSRDATSGRAGELFF

v_gene: TRBV6-1
abundance: NA
d_gene: TRBD2
j_gene: TRBJ2-7
CDR3nt: TGTGCCAGCAGTAAAGAACCTGGACTAGCGGGCCCGAGCTCCTACGAGCAGTACTTC
CDR3aa: CASSKEPGLAGPSSYEQYF

v_gene: TRBV5-1
abundance: once
d_gene: TRBD1
j_gene: TRBJ2-3
CDR3nt: TGCGCCAGCAGCTTGTCAGGGGGAAGTGGGACAGATACGCAGTATTTT
CDR3aa: CASSLSGGSGTDTQYF

v_gene: TRBV28
abundance: NA
d_gene: NA
j_gene: TRBJ2-7
CDR3nt: TGTGCCAGCCAAAACACCCCCAGGGCGACCTACGAGCAGTACTTC
CDR3aa: CASQNTPRATYEQYF

v_gene: TRBV19
abundance: NA
d_gene: TRBD2
j_gene: TRBJ2-4
CDR3nt: TGTGCCAGTAGTATAGGGCTAGCGGGAGTAAACAACATTCAGTACTTC
CDR3aa: CASSIGLAGVNNIQYF

v_gene: TRBV28
abundance: NA
d_gene: NA
j_gene: TRBJ1-1
CDR3nt: TGTGCCAGCACCCGCAACAGGGAAGACACTGAAGCTTTCTTT
CDR3aa: CASTRNREDTEAFF

v_gene: TRBV6-1
abundance: NA
d_gene: TRBD1
j_gene: TRBJ2-2
CDR3nt: TGTGCCAGCAGTGTAAACAGGGGCAACACCGGGGAGCTGTTTTTT
CDR3aa: CASSVNRGNTGELFF

v_gene: TRBV4-3
abundance: NA
d_gene: NA
j_gene: TRBJ2-1
CDR3nt: TGCGCCAGCAGCCAAGAGGCCGTGAACCCTCCCAATGAGCAGTTCTTC
CDR3aa: CASSQEAVNPPNEQFF

v_gene: TRBV27
abundance: NA
d_gene: TRBD2
j_gene: TRBJ2-3
CDR3nt: TGTGCCAGCAGTAGACTAGCGGGGGACTCAGATACGCAGTATTTT
CDR3aa: CASSRLAGDSDTQYF

v_gene: TRBV19
abundance: NA
d_gene: TRBD1
j_gene: TRBJ1-5
CDR3nt: TGTGCCAGTAGTATAGGTACAGGGGCATATAGTCAGCCCCAGCATTTT
CDR3aa: CASSIGTGAYSQPQHF

v_gene: TRBV28
abundance: once
d_gene: NA
j_gene: TRBJ1-2
CDR3nt: TGTGCCAATTACCGGGAAGACTATGGCTACACCTTC
CDR3aa: CANYREDYGYTF

v_gene: TRBV2
abundance: NA
d_gene: NA
j_gene: TRBJ2-1
CDR3nt: TGTGCCAGTCGGGATCTGGGGGGGCCGTACAATGAGCAGTTCTTC
CDR3aa: CASRDLGGPYNEQFF

v_gene: TRBV30
abundance: NA
d_gene: NA
j_gene: TRBJ1-1
CDR3nt: TGTGCCTGGAGTGTGGGGGGATTGGGCACTGAAGCTTTCTTT
CDR3aa: CAWSVGGLGTEAFF

v_gene: TRBV5-5
abundance: NA
d_gene: NA
j_gene: TRBJ2-6
CDR3nt: TGTGCCAGCAGCCCAACAGGGACTGGGGCCAACGTCCTGACTTTC
CDR3aa: CASSPTGTGANVLTF

v_gene: TRBV19
abundance: NA
d_gene: TRBD1
j_gene: TRBJ2-5
CDR3nt: TGTGCCAGTAGTTCCCGACAGGGTAGGGAGACCCAGTACTTC
CDR3aa: CASSSRQGRETQYF